This TCR beta chain comes out of a study of CD8 T cells in ankylosing spondylitis. MiXCR, applied by TCRdb to the 5' RACE reads, yields one record per CDR3 protein. Here the sample spans about 330,000 distinct CDR3 sequences, less than 10% being singletons. Germline V lookup: CDR1 MNHNS, CDR2 SASEGT. V lost 4 bases and J lost 5, with 15 bases in between. This CDR3 comprises 15 residues. This clonotype was recorded a few times. The antigen is undetermined. Study-level points and caveats: A TCR beta motif made of roughly eight highly homologous variants seemed typical of ankylosing spondylitis blood.

The chain couples TRBV6-1 to TRBJ2-1; D call uncertain. The TCR was taken from a male donor with ankylosing spondylitis. The sequenced sample was blood, either unsorted or a sorted T cell fraction (not recorded which). CDR3 residues: CASSALTPRDNEQFF. As DNA, the CDR3 is TGTGCCAGCAGTGCGCTCACACCTAGAGACAATGAGCAGTTCTTC.